Below are 3 T cell receptor beta chains sequenced from a single sample in a study of response to subunit inactivated influenza vaccine. TCRdb reprocessed the RT-PCR reads via MiXCR and lists one record per CDR3 protein. The top ten clones hold roughly 13% of a sample with 500,000 to 550,000 distinct CDR3 sequences, under 8.5% of them seen once. The material was PBMCs from blood, obtained around 25 months after vaccination. The source of these receptors is a man aged 50-75 years who received an inactivated influenza vaccine.

The chain recombines TRBV15 with TRBJ2-3, with 8 positions matching TRBD1. Unmatched junction bases numbered 10, after V lost 2 bases and J lost 3 bases. CDR1 is LNHNV, CDR2 YYDKDF, per germline (reference sequence). The CDR3 contains 17 residues. For the CDR3, the DNA is TGTGCCACCAGCAGACAAAGCAGGGGGCGGGTGACAGATACGCAGTATTTT. Translated, it gives CATSRQSRGRVTDTQYF.

This clonotype has a count of ten or more. This chain links TRBV7-6 with TRBJ1-6, with D possibly being TRBD1 (6 bases). CDR1 is SGHVS, CDR2 FNYEAQ, per germline. This CDR3 region has 17 residues. Trimming pared 2 bases from V and 1 base from J, leaving 12 bases between. The CDR3 here is CASSLTGRSSYNSPLHF. The CDR3 DNA is TGTGCCAGCAGCTTAACAGGGCGAAGTTCCTATAATTCACCCCTCCACTTT. Drawing the rest from reference TRBV7-6 and TRBJ1-6, the complete variable domain is GAGVSQSPRYKVTKRGQDVALRCDPISGHVSLYWYRQALGQGPEFLTYFNYEAQQDKSGLPNDRFSAERPEGSISTLTIQRTEQRDSAMYRCASSLTGRSSYNSPLHFGNGTRLTVT.

This clonotype has just a few counts. The gene calls are TRBV5-6 and TRBJ2-1, with D hard to call. The CDR3 consists of 13 residues. Germline assignment: CDR1 SGHDT and CDR2 YYEEEE. V was clipped by 4 bases and J by 2 bases, with 7 bases between them. The CDR3 spells CASSPSTYNEQFF. The CDR3 coding sequence is TGTGCCAGCAGCCCAAGTACCTACAATGAGCAGTTCTTC.